This TCR beta chain was retrieved from a study of blood T cell repertoires in COVID-19. Overall study: Samples came from the United States, Italy and Spain, spanning acute and convalescent COVID-19.

Recovered status applied to Cohort 3 donors who had two consecutive negative PCRs. It also applied to those with clearance or with symptom resolution. There are 13 residues in the CDR3. Per germline, CDR1 MNHNY and CDR2 SVGAGI (reference sequence). J was trimmed by 5 bases and V by 10 bases; bases with no gene match: 6. Profiling relied on immunoSEQ multiplex PCR, and the TCRdb table lists in-frame clones only, not all of them. The sample holds about 150,000 clones, more than 85% seen once. This TCR came from a woman in her 50s who had recovered from COVID-19. Sequencing used PBMCs or T cells enriched from blood (not recorded which). The chain uses TRBV6-6 and TRBJ2-5; 11 bases agree with TRBD2. CDR3 sequence: CATVLAGDETQYF. The CDR3 DNA reads as TGTGCCACCGTACTAGCGGGAGATGAGACCCAGTACTTC.